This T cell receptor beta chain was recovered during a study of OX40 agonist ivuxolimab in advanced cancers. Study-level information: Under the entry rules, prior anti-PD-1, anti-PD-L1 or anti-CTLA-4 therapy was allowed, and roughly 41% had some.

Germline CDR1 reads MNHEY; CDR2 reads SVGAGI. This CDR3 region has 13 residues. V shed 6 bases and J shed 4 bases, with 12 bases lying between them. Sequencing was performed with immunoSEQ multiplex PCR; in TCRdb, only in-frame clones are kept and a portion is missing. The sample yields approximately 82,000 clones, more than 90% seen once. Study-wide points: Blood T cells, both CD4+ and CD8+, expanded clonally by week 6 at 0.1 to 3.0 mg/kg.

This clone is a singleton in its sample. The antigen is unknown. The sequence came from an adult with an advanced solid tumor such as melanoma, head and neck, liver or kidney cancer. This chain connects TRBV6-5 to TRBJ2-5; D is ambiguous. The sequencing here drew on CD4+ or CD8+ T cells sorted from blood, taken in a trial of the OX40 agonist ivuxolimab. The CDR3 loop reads CASRGSGRETQYF. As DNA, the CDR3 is TGTGCCAGCAGAGGGTCCGGCAGAGAGACCCAGTACTTC.